Below, one T cell receptor (beta chain) is given with its context. Antigen: not known. This specimen comes from a study of CD8+CD57+ T cells in acquired aplastic anemia. Regarding the study as a whole: Around 29 shared CD8+ CDR3s appeared highly expressed within patients' immunodominant clones.

The CDR3 spans 14 residues. The V end lost 1 base, the J end lost 14 bases, and 20 bases lay between the germline ends. The V gene's germline CDR1 is LGHDT and CDR2 YNNKEL (reference sequence). For CDR3 and TCR beta VDJ profiling, genomic DNA was the template used. TCRdb re-analysed the reads in MiXCR, keeping a single row per CDR3 protein. The sample records under 150,000 distinct CDR3 sequences, around 41% being singletons. The rearrangement joins TRBV3-1 to TRBJ1-1; D gene unclear. This TCR derives from a human donor in good health, serving as a control. The sequenced sample was sorted CD4+, CD8+, or CD8+CD57+ T cells (not recorded which) from PBMCs. In nucleotides, the CDR3 is TGTGCCAGCAGCCAAGGGTCCGGGATAGGACCCGTCTTCTTT. It encodes CASSQGSGIGPVFF.